This TCR beta chain was captured by sequencing in a study of technical replicates of blood from a few donors. V shed 0 bases and J 4 bases; nucleotides not matched to a gene: 1. In germline, CDR1 is MNHEY, CDR2 SMNVEV (reference sequence). CDR3 length: 15 amino acids. Sequenced by immunoSEQ multiplex PCR; TCRdb stores in-frame clones only, minus some. This sample yields tens of thousands of clones, of which approximately 78% are seen a single time; nearly 4% belongs to the top ten. The chain links TRBV27 to TRBJ2-3, with 10 bases matching TRBD1. Sequences were obtained from PBMCs. This receptor was taken from a human donor in good health. Some clones in this sample may be carry-over from other donors' samples. CDR3 region: CASSLSGTGADTQYF. CDR3 nucleotides: TGTGCCAGCAGTTTATCAGGGACAGGGGCAGATACGCAGTATTTT.